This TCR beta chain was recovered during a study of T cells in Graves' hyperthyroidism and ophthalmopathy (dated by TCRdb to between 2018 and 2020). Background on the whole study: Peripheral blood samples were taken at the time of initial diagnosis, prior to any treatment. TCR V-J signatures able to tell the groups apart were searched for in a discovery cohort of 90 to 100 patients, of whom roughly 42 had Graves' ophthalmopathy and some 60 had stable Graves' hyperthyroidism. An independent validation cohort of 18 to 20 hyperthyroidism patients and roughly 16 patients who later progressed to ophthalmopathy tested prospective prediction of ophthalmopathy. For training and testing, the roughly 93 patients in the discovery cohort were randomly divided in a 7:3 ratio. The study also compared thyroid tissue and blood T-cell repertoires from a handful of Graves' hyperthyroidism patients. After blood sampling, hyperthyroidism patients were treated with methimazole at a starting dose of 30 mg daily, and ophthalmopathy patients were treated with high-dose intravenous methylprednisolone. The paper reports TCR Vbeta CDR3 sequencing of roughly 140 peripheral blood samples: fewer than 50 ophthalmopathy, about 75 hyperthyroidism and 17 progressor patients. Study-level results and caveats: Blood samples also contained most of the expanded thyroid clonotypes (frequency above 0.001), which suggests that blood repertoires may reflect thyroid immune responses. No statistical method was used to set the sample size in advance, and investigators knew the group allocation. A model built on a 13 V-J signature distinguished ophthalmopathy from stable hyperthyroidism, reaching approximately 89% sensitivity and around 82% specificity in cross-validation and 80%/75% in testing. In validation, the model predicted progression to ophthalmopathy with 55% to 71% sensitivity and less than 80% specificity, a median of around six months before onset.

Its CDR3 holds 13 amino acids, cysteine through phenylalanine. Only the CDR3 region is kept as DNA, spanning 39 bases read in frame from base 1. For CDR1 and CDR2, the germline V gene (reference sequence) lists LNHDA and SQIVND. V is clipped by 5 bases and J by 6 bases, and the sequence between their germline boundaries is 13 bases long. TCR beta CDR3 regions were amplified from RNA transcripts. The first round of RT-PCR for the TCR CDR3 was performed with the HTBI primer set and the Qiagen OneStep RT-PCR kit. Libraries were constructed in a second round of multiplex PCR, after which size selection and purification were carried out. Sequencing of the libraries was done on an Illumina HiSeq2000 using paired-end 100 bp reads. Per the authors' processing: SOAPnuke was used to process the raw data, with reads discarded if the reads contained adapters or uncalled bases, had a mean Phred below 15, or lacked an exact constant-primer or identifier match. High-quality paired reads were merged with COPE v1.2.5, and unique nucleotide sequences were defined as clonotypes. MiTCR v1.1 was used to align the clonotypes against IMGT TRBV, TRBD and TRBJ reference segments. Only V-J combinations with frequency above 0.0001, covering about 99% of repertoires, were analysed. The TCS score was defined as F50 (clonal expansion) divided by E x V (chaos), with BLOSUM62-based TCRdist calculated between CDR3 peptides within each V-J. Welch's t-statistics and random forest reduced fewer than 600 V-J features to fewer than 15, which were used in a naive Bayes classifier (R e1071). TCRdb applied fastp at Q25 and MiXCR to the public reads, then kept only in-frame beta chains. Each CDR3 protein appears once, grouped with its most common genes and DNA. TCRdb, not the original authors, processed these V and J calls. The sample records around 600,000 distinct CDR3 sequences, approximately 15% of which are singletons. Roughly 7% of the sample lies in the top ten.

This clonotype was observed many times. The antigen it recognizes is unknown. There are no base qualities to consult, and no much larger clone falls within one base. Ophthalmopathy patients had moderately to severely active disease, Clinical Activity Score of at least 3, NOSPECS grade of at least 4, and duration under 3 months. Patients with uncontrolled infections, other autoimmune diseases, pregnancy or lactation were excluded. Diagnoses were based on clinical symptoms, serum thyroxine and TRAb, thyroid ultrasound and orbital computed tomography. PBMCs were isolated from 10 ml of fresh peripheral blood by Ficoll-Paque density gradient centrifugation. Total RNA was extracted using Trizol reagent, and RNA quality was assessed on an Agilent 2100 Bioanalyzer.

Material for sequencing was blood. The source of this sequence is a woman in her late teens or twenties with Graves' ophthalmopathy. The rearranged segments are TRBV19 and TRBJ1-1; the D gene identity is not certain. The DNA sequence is TGTGCCAGTAGTTTCCATGACGCCCCTGAAGCTTTCTTT. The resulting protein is CASSFHDAPEAFF. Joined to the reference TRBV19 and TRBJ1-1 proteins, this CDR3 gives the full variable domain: DGGITQSPKYLFRKEGQNVTLSCEQNLNHDAMYWYRQDPGQGLRLIYYSQIVNDFQKGDIAEGYSVSREKKESFPLTVTSAQKNPTAFYLCASSFHDAPEAFFGQGTRLTVV.